The entry below describes one T cell receptor (beta chain). This clone was recorded only once. Its antigen target is currently unknown. One base away there is no much larger clone; base qualities are not given. This sample was taken from a study of PD-L1 blockade in urothelial cancer (dated by TCRdb to the late 2010s). For context, the study as a whole: All patients started therapy around 2014 and received atezolizumab 1,200 mg intravenously every 3 weeks. About 85% of the roughly 29 patients were identified as males with urothelial cancer of bladder origin, and a prior smoking history was reported by 18 of 29 patients. An ECOG performance status of 0 or 1 was recorded for the patients, and 0 to 3 prior chemotherapy regimens had been received by the patients. Blood samples were analyzed at 3 weeks after treatment start (second dose) and at 6 weeks after treatment start. Blood samples gave median yields of approximately 130,000 T cells and 82,636 unique TCRs, along with a median clonality of 0.080. Somatic, immune and clinical correlates of response to PD-L1 blockade with atezolizumab in urothelial cancer were the focus of an exploratory multi-omic analysis. TCR sequencing covered pretreatment tumor samples and matched, serially collected peripheral blood taken before and after atezolizumab treatment. Durable clinical benefit meant progression-free survival longer than 6 months, and TCR features were also tested against progression-free and overall survival. In the same patients, whole exome sequencing and RNA sequencing of pretreatment tumors were performed in addition to TCR sequencing. Durable clinical benefit was achieved by nine patients and was not achieved by 20 patients. Pretreatment blood TCR-seq was available for around 29 patients, at least one posttreatment blood collection was obtained for 24 patients, and tumor TCR-seq was available for 24 patients. Overall study outcomes, separate from this receptor: Improved progression-free and overall survival was associated with having pretreatment peripheral blood TCR clonality below the median. Because the sample size was small (n ≈ 30) and many exploratory analyses were performed, the results are intended to be hypothesis-generating. Among patients with durable benefit, tumor-associated TCR clones showed greater expansion in peripheral blood 3 weeks after treatment started (n of about 21, p = 0.022).

Each PCR received spiked-in synthetic TCR analog templates so that absolute template abundance could be estimated from read counts. The immunoSEQ assay was used to amplify TCRbeta CDR3 regions from genomic DNA with bias-controlled V and J gene primers. Rearranged TCRbeta segments were sequenced at approximately 20X coverage. The source study handled its data this way. Sequencing errors were corrected by clustering, and CDR3s were annotated against IMGT so that V, D and J genes could be assigned. Downstream analyses used only productive TCRbeta rearrangements and left out out-of-frame or stop-codon sequences. To compute clonality, Shannon entropy was normalized by the log of the number of unique productive sequences and then subtracted from one. Clones differing between time points or between blood and tumor were identified by Fisher's exact test with Benjamini-Hochberg correction at adjusted p below 0.01. Sourced from immuneACCESS, this table was stored by TCRdb with only in-frame sequences that have V and J called. A share of the clones is absent; for the studies checked, an unresolved V gene accounts for under half, and the remainder has no known explanation. V, J and clone size reflect that table, while D and trimming were determined from the DNA. The sample includes some 67,000 clones, with roughly 91% observed a single time. Jointly, the top ten make up approximately 3.2% of the sample.

The cohort included under 35 patients with locally advanced or metastatic urothelial carcinoma who were treated at Memorial Sloan Kettering on a trial protocol. Peripheral blood mononuclear cells were collected from each patient pretreatment and during treatment, giving between 1 and 8 total time points per patient. The Qiagen DNeasy Blood extraction kit was used to purify genomic DNA from total PBMCs and tumor samples. PBMCs were collected pretreatment and during treatment, and were isolated and stored as previously described. The germline V gene sets CDR1 to ENHRY and CDR2 to SYGVKD. V drops 11 bases and J drops 0 bases, leaving 14 bases in between. The CDR3 contains 14 residues, cysteine and phenylalanine counted. CDR3 DNA only is kept here, 42 bases in frame from base 1.

The material sequenced was PBMCs, taken around atezolizumab (anti-PD-L1) treatment. This TCR was recovered from a man aged 60-69 years with urothelial cancer. In this chain, TRBV10-3 is recombined with TRBJ1-3; TRBD1 is a possible D gene, resting on 6 matching bases. The DNA reads TGTGCCGTGGGACAATTAAGCTCTGGAAACACCATATATTTT. This is translated as CAVGQLSSGNTIYF.